This record concerns one T cell receptor (beta chain) sequence. In this sample, this clone turned up a few times. The specificity of this receptor is unknown. No qualities accompany the bases; no much larger clone lies one base away. The cohort consisted of hundreds of healthy bone marrow donors. At the time of sampling, every cohort member was nominally healthy, though immune exposures that went unrecorded were likely present. The donor was CMV seropositive and was included in the group of 250 to 350 seropositive cohort members. Each donor provided a peripheral blood sample, and peripheral blood mononuclear cells were used for TCR beta sequencing. The Qiagen DNeasy Blood Extraction Kit was used to extract genomic DNA from the blood cell samples. Libraries were prepared through the immunoSEQ multiplex PCR assay. A mixture of 60 forward primers for TCR Vbeta segments and 13 reverse primers for TCR Jbeta segments was used in the multiplex PCR. Amplification of the CDR3 region of rearranged TCR beta genes was performed with a multiplex PCR assay on genomic DNA. The amplified TCR beta libraries were sequenced on the Illumina HiSeq System as 87-base-pair reads. In the paper's pipeline: In a later analysis, roughly 80 million unique TCR beta chains were counted across the roughly 670 repertoires, and some 10 million of these chains were shared by at least two donors. A nearest-neighbor algorithm error-corrected the raw reads and collapsed the reads into unique sequences, merging closely related sequences to remove PCR and sequencing errors. CDR3 sequences were aligned to IMGT reference sequences to assign V, D and J gene segments. For a sequence to be retained, a match of at least six nucleotides was required to both a V gene segment and a J gene segment. Rearrangements were called productive when the CDR3 lacked stop codons and stayed in frame with V and J; all others were non-productive. Following IMGT convention, CDR3 was defined as the stretch from the second conserved V-encoded cysteine up to the conserved J-encoded phenylalanine. Sequences without an unambiguous match to a single V gene segment were excluded from the earlier analysis of over 500 of the donors. An earlier analysis of 500 to 700 of the donors classified V segments as functional when productive rearrangements were above 56.7% and as segregating when the standard deviation between donors was above 5%. A statistical classification framework was built for diagnosing cytomegalovirus status from the catalog of TCR beta chain sequences. A later analysis assigned V and J genes by comparing TCR nucleotide sequences with IMGT/GENE-DB human TR gene sequences. Using the TCRdist pipeline, a later analysis assigned CDR3 sequences along with most-parsimonious VDJ recombination scenarios. A later analysis defined each TCR beta chain by its CDR3 amino acid sequence plus V-gene family, and excluded reads lacking a unique V-gene family. In a later analysis, around 600 highly shared, low-generation-probability nucleotide sequences were removed to address suspected cross-contamination and a sequencing artifact. In a later analysis, a clonal expansion index was calculated for each public chain from normalized within-repertoire ranks of inferred template counts. In a later analysis, generation probabilities were computed with a VDJ recombination model fitted to out-of-frame rearrangements, and the resulting probabilities were checked against IGoR. A later analysis scored TCR-TCR, TCR-HLA and TCR-CMV co-occurrence with hypergeometric tests, applying a repertoire-size bias correction to TCR pairs. To estimate false discovery rates, a later analysis permuted the HLA or CMV assignments 20 times. In a later analysis, co-occurring TCRs were grouped with DBSCAN, and TCRdist sequence similarity was added when clustering was performed within HLA-allele-positive subsets. Co-occurrence clustering excluded repertoires with fewer than 30,000 or more than 120,000 public chains, plus five with anomalous nucleotide sharing. TCRdb stores this immuneACCESS table with in-frame sequences only. Part of the clones is absent; in the studies checked, under half of the shortfall reflects unresolved V genes, and no reason is known for the rest. V and J calls and clone size are as listed in that table; D and trimming were resolved from the DNA. The sample table lists around 64,000 clones, more than 70% of them with a count of one. The ten largest clones add up to almost 7% of the sample.

This sample was taken from a study of cytomegalovirus exposure and HLA in healthy donors (TCRdb year 2017). About the full investigation: An earlier analysis of about 530 of the donors reported 276 Gb of sequence data and around 100 million unique TCR beta sequences obtained from some 200 million T cells. An early release covering about 600 HLA-typed donors comprised about 300 gigabases of sequencing data and roughly 85 million unique TCR sequences. A later analysis re-analyzed previously published TCR beta repertoires from 500 to 700 donors and added high-resolution HLA genotyping to study TCR occurrence patterns. The number of typed donors differed by locus: about 620-640 for A, B, C, DRB1 and DQB1; some 500 for DQA1; around 580 for DPA1; and around 490 for DPB1. To predict cytomegalovirus infection status, the study combined high-throughput TCR immunosequencing, statistical association of individual TCRs with disease status, and machine learning. Of the approximately 400 genotyped donors, 70% to 90% were placed in the genetic ancestry cluster associated with self-reported Caucasian donors. The aim of the study was to test whether cataloging public T cell receptors could identify signatures of past pathogen exposure. An earlier analysis of a few hundred of the donors applied high-throughput TCR beta sequencing to assess whether each TCR beta V gene segment acted as functional or pseudogenic. Using immunosequencing, the study profiled T cell repertoires from 666 subjects and related those repertoires to cytomegalovirus serostatus. All discovery cohort repertoires had been generated using a single sequencing platform. A later genetic analysis used genome-wide SNP genotypes for about 65% of the 666 donors, treating that subset as a discovery cohort. Among roughly 370 genotyped donors of the cohort, an average of roughly 240,000 unique TCR beta nucleotide sequences were sequenced per donor, approximately 20% of them non-productive. A handful of DR-DQ haplotypes were handled as single units for association and clustering because linkage in the cohort was strong. Alongside the repertoire data, information on donor age, sex, ethnicity and CMV serostatus was compiled. HLA typing covered class I and class II loci at four-digit resolution. In addition to the first cohort of around 670 subjects, a separate validation cohort of under 150 different subjects was used. Rather than drawing on any new phenotypic data, the later analysis identified candidate immune exposures from TCR beta sequences and the way those sequences occurred across donors. Summary of the overall study and its limitations: Most TCR sequences were observed very rarely across donors, whereas some public TCRs were present in many individuals. A cluster of highly shared sequence variants was judged likely to represent a technical artifact of the sequencing pipeline. In the study, around 150 TCR beta chains were listed as associated with cytomegalovirus. Strong co-occurrence of HLA alleles, especially DR and DQ, made assigning TCR associations to individual alleles difficult. For the cohort, immune exposure information was limited to CMV serostatus. The cohort was sequenced for TCR beta chains only, and without alpha or paired-chain data the features that could be detected were limited. According to a later analysis, TCR association rates differed among HLA loci, with DRB1 alleles showing the most associated TCRs and HLA-C alleles showing the fewest. According to a later analysis, most CMV-associated TCR beta chains appeared to be HLA-restricted, and the HLA associations seemed to be driven largely by CMV exposure. According to a later analysis, parvovirus B19, influenza, CMV and Epstein-Barr virus appeared linked to several top co-occurrence clusters. In an earlier analysis of approximately 590 of the donors, most TCR beta V segments were observed in productive rearrangements about 90% or about 30% of the time, broadly matching IMGT annotations. At a false discovery rate of 0.05, a later analysis linked under 20,000 TCR beta sequences to specific HLA alleles. The earlier analysis of almost 600 of the donors excluded 15 to 20 rarely observed V segments, including chromosome 9 orphons, because counts were too low. In vitro tests confirmed that a few of the cytomegalovirus-associated TCR beta chains recognize cytomegalovirus antigens. Because HLA typing was unavailable for some donors at each locus, only the typed subset was used in association tests. A further reported finding was that TCR beta sequences accurately predicted the HLA-A and HLA-B alleles for most subjects in the first cohort. The authors suggested that the approach could potentially be generalized to other disease states and immunological phenotypes. In both the original and validation cohorts, the classifier was reported to diagnose cytomegalovirus status with high specificity and sensitivity. V-gene and J-gene trimming of TCR beta chains was associated with a missense DCLRE1C variant in a later genetic analysis, and the association was replicated in an independent cohort. A later genetic analysis reported fewer N-insertions in productive TCRs among donors in an Asian-associated ancestry cluster than the approximately 670-donor mean. Sequencing depth was assumed to be roughly uniform across donors in the presence/absence analyses, though that assumption may not hold. Correlated functional status among segregating V segments might be attributable to linkage disequilibrium, but an unknown experimental factor could not be ruled out. A later analysis found that HLA-associated TCR beta chains were more clonally expanded and had lower generation probabilities than equally common non-associated chains.

This TCR was recovered from a man aged 25 to 45 in good health and CMV-seropositive. The sample was PBMCs.

The bases read TGTGCCAGCAGCCCCGGGACAGTGAACACTGAAGCTTTCTTT. Its amino acids are CASSPGTVNTEAFF. The chain couples TRBV9 to TRBJ1-1; 7 bases in the junction line up with TRBD1. The germline V gene specifies SGDLS as CDR1 and YYNGEE as CDR2. The CDR3 sequence holds 14 residues, the cysteine and phenylalanine included. Only the CDR3 portion is preserved as DNA: 42 bases, with reading frame beginning at the first base. Germline trimming amounts to 4 bases on V and 0 bases on J, with 3 as the count of junction bases outside the gene matches. This CDR3, with the reference TRBV9 and TRBJ1-1 proteins standing in past its ends, gives the full variable domain DSGVTQTPKHLITATGQRVTLRCSPRSGDLSVYWYQQSLDQGLQFLIQYYNGEERAKGNILERFSAQQFPDLHSELNLSSLELGDSALYFCASSPGTVNTEAFFGQGTRLTVV.